Listed below are T cell receptor beta chains from one sample, sequenced in a study of cytomegalovirus exposure and HLA in healthy donors. Measured with immunoSEQ multiplex PCR; TCRdb has only the in-frame clones, and not every one. The table includes about 200,000 clones, roughly four fifths detected once. Sequencing was performed on PBMCs. All receptors come from a middle-aged man in good health and CMV-seropositive. CDR3s include the opening cysteine and the closing phenylalanine or tryptophan. The D gene is left open where the match is weak. The size field is filled for only some rows; it gives once, few, many or a size class.

j_call | v_call | d_call | clone_size | cdr3_aa | cdr3_nt
TRBJ2-1 | TRBV18 | TRBD2 | - | CASSPRGLAGGNEQFF | TGTGCCAGCTCACCACGCGGACTAGCGGGAGGCAATGAGCAGTTCTTC
TRBJ2-5 | TRBV19 | - | - | CASSITGETQYF | TGTGCCAGTAGTATCACAGGAGAGACCCAGTACTTC
TRBJ1-1 | TRBV25-1 | TRBD1 | once | CASTDRGCKAFF | TGTGCCAGCACGGACAGGGGTTGTAAGGCTTTCTTT
TRBJ2-3 | TRBV6-1 | TRBD2 | - | CASRRTGLAGVFQYF | TGTGCCAGCAGACGTACGGGACTAGCGGGAGTTTTTCAGTATTTT
TRBJ1-6 | TRBV11-2 | - | - | CASSLDRGNNSPLHF | TGTGCCAGCAGCTTAGATAGGGGCAATAATTCACCCCTCCACTTT
TRBJ1-1 | TRBV14 | TRBD1 | - | CASRRQGAKNTEAFF | TGTGCCAGCAGAAGACAGGGGGCAAAGAACACTGAAGCTTTCTTT
TRBJ2-6 | TRBV18 | TRBD1 | few | CASSPQGQGVSSGANVLTF | TGTGCCAGCTCACCACAGGGACAGGGCGTCAGCTCTGGGGCCAACGTCCTGACTTTC
TRBJ2-7 | TRBV5-8 | TRBD1 | few | CASSRSGTGSLQYF | TGTGCCAGCAGCCGCTCCGGGACAGGGAGTCTGCAGTACTTC
TRBJ2-5 | TRBV6-1 | TRBD2 | - | CASSEASRGLAGGGTQYF | TGTGCCAGCAGTGAAGCGTCTCGGGGACTAGCGGGAGGAGGGACCCAGTACTTC
TRBJ2-3 | TRBV15 | - | - | CATSSFPVWGSNSTDTQYF | TGTGCCACCAGCAGTTTTCCTGTATGGGGCTCCAATAGCACAGATACGCAGTATTTT
TRBJ2-1 | TRBV5-6 | TRBD2 | - | CASSHRYGGRIDEQFF | TGTGCCAGCAGCCATAGATATGGCGGGAGGATAGATGAGCAGTTCTTC
TRBJ2-3 | TRBV7-3 | TRBD2 | - | CASSQLHSGRARVHTDTQYF | TGTGCCAGCAGCCAGCTCCATAGCGGGAGGGCCAGGGTGCACACAGATACGCAGTATTTT
TRBJ2-1 | TRBV2 | TRBD2 | few | CASRGTSAYNEQFF | TGTGCCAGCAGAGGGACTAGCGCTTACAATGAGCAGTTCTTC
TRBJ2-1 | TRBV7-9 | TRBD1 | - | CASSPRGPYNEQFF | TGTGCCAGCAGCCCGAGGGGGCCCTACAATGAGCAGTTCTTC
TRBJ1-2 | TRBV19 | TRBD1 | - | CASSIGGTGKGYTF | TGTGCCAGTAGTATTGGAGGGACAGGGAAGGGCTACACCTTC
TRBJ1-2 | TRBV29-1 | TRBD1 | - | CSPALFQDREDYGYTF | TGCAGCCCCGCGCTATTCCAGGACAGGGAGGACTATGGCTACACCTTC
TRBJ1-5 | TRBV6-1 | - | once | CASSGQLDQPQHF | TGTGCCAGCAGTGGACAGCTAGATCAGCCCCAGCATTTT
TRBJ2-3 | TRBV5-8 | TRBD1 | - | CASRTTGADTQYF | TGTGCCAGCAGAACCACAGGGGCAGATACGCAGTATTTT
TRBJ2-7 | TRBV6-5 | - | - | CASRGGPLTYEQYF | TGTGCCAGCAGGGGTGGGCCCCTTACCTACGAGCAGTACTTC
TRBJ1-2 | TRBV19 | - | - | CASSIRTRTDYGYTF | TGTGCCAGTAGTATCCGGACAAGAACTGACTATGGCTACACCTTC
TRBJ1-3 | TRBV7-9 | TRBD1 | - | CASSLALTGQISGNTIYF | TGTGCCAGCAGCTTAGCGCTGACGGGACAGATCTCTGGAAACACCATATATTTT
TRBJ2-7 | TRBV6-1 | TRBD2 | - | CASSPETSGSYEQYF | TGTGCCAGCAGTCCTGAGACTAGCGGCTCCTACGAGCAGTACTTC
TRBJ2-7 | TRBV27 | TRBD2 | - | CASSRWGLASSYEQYF | TGTGCCAGCAGTCGATGGGGACTAGCGAGCTCCTACGAGCAGTACTTC
TRBJ2-7 | TRBV6-6 | - | - | CASSTPWGQTYEQYF | TGTGCCAGCAGCACCCCATGGGGACAAACCTACGAGCAGTACTTC
TRBJ2-1 | TRBV7-9 | - | - | CASSRGMGQFF | TGTGCCAGCAGCCGCGGGATGGGGCAGTTCTTC
TRBJ2-3 | TRBV7-2 | TRBD2 | - | CASSLVAGGLTDTQYF | TGTGCCAGCAGCTTAGTGGCGGGGGGCCTCACAGATACGCAGTATTTT
TRBJ2-3 | TRBV6-5 | - | once | CASSYGGKPTTDTQYF | TGTGCCAGCAGTTATGGGGGGAAGCCTACCACAGATACGCAGTATTTT
TRBJ1-6 | TRBV6-6 | - | few | CASSYPPGQGSSPLHF | TGTGCCAGCAGTTACCCCCCAGGGCAGGGTAGTTCACCCCTCCACTTT
TRBJ2-6 | TRBV30 | - | - | CAWSRHSSGANVLTF | TGTGCCTGGAGTAGACATTCCTCTGGGGCCAACGTCCTGACTTTC
TRBJ1-5 | TRBV5-1 | - | - | CASSFQGGQPQHF | TGCGCCAGCAGCTTCCAGGGCGGACAGCCCCAGCATTTT
TRBJ2-3 | TRBV2 | TRBD2 | - | CATGTRSDGTQYF | TGTGCCACCGGGACTAGGAGCGACGGTACGCAGTATTTT
TRBJ2-5 | TRBV7-2 | - | - | CASSSRRGQETQYF | TGTGCCAGCAGCTCCCGCAGGGGTCAAGAGACCCAGTACTTC
TRBJ1-1 | TRBV5-1 | TRBD1 | once | CASSLGEGGHDTEAFF | TGCGCCAGCAGCTTGGGAGAAGGGGGCCACGACACTGAAGCTTTCTTT
TRBJ2-1 | TRBV13 | - | once | CASSSWTRATNEQFF | TGTGCCAGCAGCTCCTGGACAAGGGCTACCAATGAGCAGTTCTTC
TRBJ2-2 | TRBV9 | - | - | CASSPEGVSNTGELFF | TGTGCCAGCAGCCCAGAAGGGGTTAGCAACACCGGGGAGCTGTTTTTT
TRBJ1-3 | TRBV19 | - | - | CASKEFAAAGNTIYF | TGTGCCAGTAAGGAGTTTGCCGCTGCTGGAAACACCATATATTTT
TRBJ2-3 | TRBV2 | TRBD2 | - | CASSAGGAGGARADTQYF | TGTGCCAGCAGTGCAGGAGGGGCCGGGGGGGCGCGGGCAGATACGCAGTATTTT
TRBJ1-2 | TRBV6-5 | - | few | CASSYSQGQRGGYTF | TGTGCCAGCAGTTACTCACAGGGTCAAAGAGGTGGCTACACCTTC
TRBJ2-7 | TRBV15 | TRBD2 | - | CATSRGSAGGYEQYF | TGTGCCACCAGCAGAGGGTCAGCGGGAGGGTACGAGCAGTACTTC
TRBJ1-1 | TRBV6-1 | TRBD1 | - | CASSPKGQGLTEAFF | TGTGCCAGCAGCCCAAAGGGACAGGGACTGACTGAAGCTTTCTTT
TRBJ2-5 | TRBV28 | TRBD2 | - | CASSFPGLGEETQYF | TGTGCCAGCAGTTTTCCCGGACTAGGGGAAGAGACCCAGTACTTC
TRBJ1-2 | TRBV20-1 | - | once | CSAVVPYGYTF | TGCAGTGCGGTAGTTCCCTATGGCTACACCTTC
TRBJ1-2 | TRBV9 | - | - | CASTPEGAYGYTF | TGTGCCAGCACCCCGGAGGGTGCCTATGGCTACACCTTC
TRBJ2-2 | TRBV28 | TRBD2 | once | CASLPFSGKGTGELFF | TGTGCCAGCCTTCCGTTTAGCGGGAAGGGCACCGGGGAGCTGTTTTTT
TRBJ2-5 | TRBV7-8 | TRBD2 | - | CASSATSGGGLETQYF | TGTGCCAGCAGCGCCACTAGCGGGGGGGGTTTAGAGACCCAGTACTTC
TRBJ2-1 | TRBV4-1 | TRBD1 | - | CASSQFGTGVYNEQFF | TGCGCCAGCAGCCAGTTCGGGACAGGGGTCTACAATGAGCAGTTCTTC
TRBJ1-2 | TRBV7-9 | TRBD1 | - | CASSFPWDRDYGYTF | TGTGCCAGCAGCTTTCCCTGGGACAGAGACTATGGCTACACCTTC
TRBJ2-7 | TRBV12-2 | - | - | CASRLDVTDPAEQYF | TGTGCAAGTCGCTTAGACGTGACAGACCCCGCCGAGCAGTACTTC
TRBJ2-2 | TRBV7-9 | - | - | CASSLQGLTGELFF | TGTGCCAGCAGCTTACAGGGGTTAACCGGGGAGCTGTTTTTT
TRBJ1-6 | TRBV19 | TRBD1 | - | CASRIANRGNRSPLHF | TGTGCCAGTAGGATCGCAAACAGGGGCAATCGGTCACCCCTCCACTTT
TRBJ2-3 | TRBV11-3 | TRBD2 | - | CASSLSQTSGSTDTQYF | TGTGCCAGCAGCTTATCTCAGACTAGCGGGAGCACAGATACGCAGTATTTT
TRBJ2-7 | TRBV27 | - | - | CASSIKTQPYEQYF | TGTGCCAGCAGTATAAAGACACAACCCTACGAGCAGTACTTC
TRBJ2-7 | TRBV11-2 | - | - | CASSLATPYEQYF | TGTGCCAGCAGCTTAGCCACTCCCTACGAGCAGTACTTC